The entry that follows covers one TCR beta chain sequence. Many counts were recorded for this clonotype. This receptor's antigen is unknown. One base away there is no much larger clone; base qualities are not given. The entry originates in a study of neurological immune-mediated disorders (dated by TCRdb to between 2018 and 2020). Regarding the study in general: Among the 34 multiple sclerosis patients, some 31 had relapsing-remitting MS and 3 had secondary progressive MS. Of the roughly 68 subjects in the cohort, about 14 were HAM/TSP patients, some 35 were multiple sclerosis patients, and 20 were healthy controls. The roughly 110 TCR-beta libraries covered PBMC samples along with longitudinal samples, technical triplicates, and paired sorted CD4+ and CD8+ T-cell subsets. Peripheral blood TCR-beta repertoires from patients with HTLV-I-associated myelopathy (HAM/TSP), patients with multiple sclerosis, and healthy controls were compared in the study using UMI-based sequencing.

cDNA was synthesized by template-switch 5'RACE using a primer carrying a 10-nucleotide random unique molecular identifier by which each TCR transcript was tagged. Every sequencing run yielded over 200 million TCR-beta sequences covering 15-18 subjects. Total RNA was extracted with the RNeasy kit. TCR-beta VDJ regions were amplified with primers for the TCR constant region and the 5'RACE anchor, using the KAPA Real-time Library Amplification kit. A first PCR added sample indexes and Illumina adaptors, after which a second PCR increased the library yield. The roughly 650 bp TCR product was size-selected on a 2% E-gel SizeSelection system after Ampure bead purification. Library quality was checked on a Bioanalyzer, concentration was measured with Qubit, and libraries were quantified with the Kapa Library Quantification kit before pooling. An Illumina HiSeq 2500 was used to sequence the libraries paired-end at 2 x 150 bp. To increase sequence diversity, about 23-32% phiX was spiked into each library pool. Turning to the authors' computational methods: The quality-filtered reads were processed with the UMI-based MiGEC pipeline, whose error correction step removed more than 80% of the raw TCR sequences. VDJ genes were aligned to IMGT germline references, and clonotypes were defined by unique CDR3 amino acid sequence plus V-J genes. VDJtools evaluated clonal expansion, Shannon diversity and CDR3 relatedness (CalcPairwiseDistances, ClusterSamples); CLCbio workbench built phylogenetic trees. Expanded clones were defined as having at least 8 unique UMIs, based on coefficient-of-variation modelling across technical triplicates. The public reads were reanalyzed by TCRdb: fastp trimming at Q25, MiXCR alignment, in-frame beta chains only. Rows with one shared CDR3 protein collapse into an entry with the most common genes and DNA. In this record, the V and J calls reflect TCRdb's handling and not the investigators' own analysis. In this sample the table shows 100,000 to 150,000 distinct CDR3 sequences, about 3.2% of which occur a single time. The ten largest make up 1% to 1.5% of the sample.

CDR1 MNHEY and CDR2 SVGAGI are derived from the germline V gene. The CDR3 goes from the cysteine to the phenylalanine over 13 residues. Only CDR3 DNA is held: 39 bases, read in frame from base 1. The germline V and J ends show losses of 0 bases and 6 bases respectively, and no gene match explains 1 base of the junction. Study-level results and caveats: The MS cluster was not associated with any clinical or MRI features, and the authors stated that larger cohorts are needed. No identical CDR3 amino acid sequences were shared among expanded clones across subjects, suggesting private TCR-beta repertoires in all groups. TCR clonal expansion was highest in HAM/TSP patients and lowest in MS patients, with MS patients falling below even healthy controls. In a phylogenetic analysis, the repertoires of 18 out of 34 MS patients fell into a single cluster of related CDR3 sequences, pointing to a possible signature at the repertoire level.

For unsorted PBMC libraries, 2 million PBMCs were used after storage in RNAlater at -80 degrees C until RNA extraction. Multiple sclerosis patients were enrolled in a US clinical protocol under which disease progression was evaluated by magnetic resonance imaging. Peripheral blood underwent Ficoll-Hypaque density gradient centrifugation to isolate PBMCs, which were then cryopreserved in liquid nitrogen. The chain is made from TRBV6-5 and TRBJ2-7, with 8 bases matching TRBD1. The TCR was taken from a woman aged 30 to 39 with multiple sclerosis. Source material: PBMCs. The encoded CDR3 is CASSYSTGVEQYF. The nucleotide sequence reads TGTGCCAGCAGTTACTCGACAGGGGTCGAGCAGTACTTC.